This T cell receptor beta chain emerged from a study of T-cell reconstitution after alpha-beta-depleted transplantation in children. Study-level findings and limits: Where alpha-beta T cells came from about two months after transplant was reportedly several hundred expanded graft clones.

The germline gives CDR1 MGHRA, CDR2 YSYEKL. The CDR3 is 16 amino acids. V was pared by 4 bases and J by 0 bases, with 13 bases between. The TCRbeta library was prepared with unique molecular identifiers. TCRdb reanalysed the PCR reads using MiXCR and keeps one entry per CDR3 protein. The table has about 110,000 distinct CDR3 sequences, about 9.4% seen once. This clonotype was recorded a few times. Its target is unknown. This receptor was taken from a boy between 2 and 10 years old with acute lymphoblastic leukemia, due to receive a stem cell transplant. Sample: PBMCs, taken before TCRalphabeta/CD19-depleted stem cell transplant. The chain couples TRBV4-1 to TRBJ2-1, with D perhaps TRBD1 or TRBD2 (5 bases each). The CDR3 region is CASSPLERGSYNEQFF. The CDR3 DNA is TGCGCCAGCAGCCCCCTCGAGAGGGGCTCCTACAATGAGCAGTTCTTC.